These 24 T cell receptor beta chains were sequenced from one sample in a study of shared clonotypes between healthy human individuals. The protocol was immunoSEQ multiplex PCR, while the TCRdb copy is restricted to in-frame clones and leaves out a portion. The table records some 2.4 million clones, 93% of them present only once. The sequenced material came from naive CD4+ T cells from PBMCs. Subset noted: CD45RA+ positively selected. The receptors stem from a man aged 18 to 30 in good health. Some clones in this sample may be carry-over from other donors' samples.

The gene calls are TRBV28 and TRBJ1-1; weak D call: TRBD1 (5 bases). Germline V gives CDR1 MDHEN, CDR2 SYDVKM. The CDR3 contains 13 residues. V was trimmed by 9 bases and J by 0 bases, leaving 11 bases between them. The CDR3 sequence: CASQGALNTEAFF. The CDR3 DNA follows: TGTGCCAGTCAAGGGGCGTTGAACACTGAAGCTTTCTTT.

The chain joins TRBV7-9 to TRBJ1-1, with D unclear. V shed 2 bases and J shed 2 bases, with 6 bases lying between them. Germline V CDR1 and CDR2: SEHNR, FQNEAQ (reference sequence). This CDR3 is built from 13 residues. The CDR3 DNA reads TGTGCCAGCAGCTTAATGTACAACACTGAAGCTTTCTTT. Its translation: CASSLMYNTEAFF.

J is TRBJ1-4 and V is TRBV4-3; D unresolved. The CDR3 sequence is 13 residues long. Germline V gene sequence: CDR1 LGHNA, CDR2 YSLEER. V lost 6 bases, J lost 3 bases, and 8 bases lay in between. The CDR3 DNA is TGCGCCAGCAGACGGAATTCTAATGAAAAACTGTTTTTT. It yields the protein CASRRNSNEKLFF.

V is TRBV27 and J is TRBJ1-1; D possibly corresponds to TRBD1 (5 bases). Per the germline V gene, CDR1 is MNHEY and CDR2 is SMNVEV (reference sequence). The CDR3 runs 16 residues. V was cut by 5 bases and J by 4 bases, with 20 bases left in between. Written as DNA, the CDR3 is TGTGCCAGCAGTCTGACACGGGCAGGAGGGGTCACTGAAGCTTTCTTT. It codes for CASSLTRAGGVTEAFF.

Here the CDR3 DNA reads TGTGCCAGCAGCCCGGACAGGGGGCGTGCCGGGGAGCTGTTTTTT. The encoded protein is CASSPDRGRAGELFF. V and J are TRBV5-4 and TRBJ2-2; 11 nucleotides match TRBD1. The V gene's germline CDR1 is SGHNT and CDR2 YYREEE (reference sequence). Germline trimming cut 4 bases from V and 6 bases from J; bases unmatched to any gene: 5. The CDR3 runs 15 residues.

The V call is TRBV7-9, the J call TRBJ1-3; D is perhaps TRBD1 (5 bases). The CDR3 sequence is 14 residues long. Germline V gene sequence: CDR1 SEHNR, CDR2 FQNEAQ (reference sequence). V was trimmed by 6 bases and J by 0 bases, leaving 9 bases between them. The CDR3 spells CASRGESSGNTIYF. CDR3 nucleotides: TGTGCCAGCAGGGGGGAGAGCTCTGGAAACACCATATATTTT.

This rearrangement joins TRBV7-9 to TRBJ2-1; D call uncertain. Per germline, CDR1 SEHNR and CDR2 FQNEAQ (reference sequence). Trimming removed 1 base from V and 2 bases from J, with 6 bases in between. The CDR3 totals 14 residues. The CDR3 DNA follows: TGTGCCAGCAGCTTAGTGTCCCCCTACAATGAGCAGTTCTTC. This codes for CASSLVSPYNEQFF.

The V gene is TRBV5-1, the J gene TRBJ2-2, with D uncertain. Germline loops: CDR1 SGHRS, CDR2 YFSETQ. The V end lost 0 bases, the J end lost 1 base, and 7 bases lay between the germline ends. This CDR3 contains 15 residues. The CDR3 sequence is CASSLVLVNTGELFF. The CDR3, as DNA: TGCGCCAGCAGCTTGGTTTTAGTGAACACCGGGGAGCTGTTTTTT.

The chain is built from TRBV7-9 and TRBJ1-2; D might be TRBD1 (5 bases). This CDR3 has 12 amino acids. The germline CDR1 and CDR2 sequences are SEHNR and FQNEAQ (reference sequence). Trimming shortened V by 4 bases and J by 7 bases, and 10 bases separated the two germline ends. In DNA form, the CDR3 reads TGTGCCAGCAGCTCAGGGAGTGCTGGCTACACCTTC. It is translated as CASSSGSAGYTF.

This clone is a singleton in its sample. The rearrangement joins TRBV5-4 to TRBJ2-1, with TRBD2 matching over 13 bases. CDR3 length: 18 amino acids. J lost 1 base, V lost 3 bases, and 7 bases had no gene match. Germline loops: CDR1 SGHNT, CDR2 YYREEE (reference sequence). CDR3: CASSSLAGGPISYNEQFF. For the CDR3, the DNA is TGTGCCAGCAGCTCACTAGCGGGAGGGCCAATTTCCTACAATGAGCAGTTCTTC. Full variable domain (missing parts from reference TRBV5-4 and TRBJ2-1): ETGVTQSPTHLIKTRGQQVTLRCSSQSGHNTVSWYQQALGQGPQFIFQYYREEENGRGNFPPRFSGLQFPNYSSELNVNALELDDSALYLCASSSLAGGPISYNEQFFGPGTRLTVL.

The chain couples TRBV19 to TRBJ1-5; 9 bases are a match to TRBD1. This CDR3 is built from 17 residues. With 5 bases clipped from V and 0 bases from J, the junction kept 8 bases outside the gene matches. The V gene's germline CDR1 is LNHDA and CDR2 SQIVND (reference sequence). CDR3 nucleotide sequence: TGTGCCAGTAGTCTGGTAGGGACAGGGCTTAGCAATCAGCCCCAGCATTTT. It translates to CASSLVGTGLSNQPQHF.

Concerning this clone itself: This same CDR3 is encoded by further DNA sequences in the sample. The genes are TRBV28 and TRBJ2-7; 8 nucleotides align to TRBD2. The CDR3 extends over 15 amino acids. Looked up from germline, CDR1 is MDHEN and CDR2 is SYDVKM. The V segment lost 5 bases and the J segment 2 bases; nucleotides outside the gene matches: 8. The DNA for the CDR3 is TGTGCCAGCAGTACTAGCGGAACCGTACCCTACGAGCAGTACTTC. Translation gives CASSTSGTVPYEQYF.

J is TRBJ2-3 and V is TRBV5-6; TRBD2 matches 9 bases. Trimming cost V 0 bases and J 4 bases; bases outside gene matches: 3. The germline CDR1 and CDR2 sequences are SGHDT and YYEEEE. The CDR3 runs to 15 residues. Written as DNA, the CDR3 is TGTGCCAGCAGCTTGGGTATAGCGGGAGCAGATACGCAGTATTTT. As protein: CASSLGIAGADTQYF. Supplemented by reference TRBV5-6 and TRBJ2-3, the full variable domain reads DAGVTQSPTHLIKTRGQQVTLRCSPKSGHDTVSWYQQALGQGPQFIFQYYEEEERQRGNFPDRFSGHQFPNYSSELNVNALLLGDSALYLCASSLGIAGADTQYFGPGTRLTVL.

The CDR3 here is CASSLTGDSQETQYF. The CDR3 DNA reads TGTGCCAGCAGCTTGACGGGGGACAGCCAAGAGACCCAGTACTTC. The chain couples TRBV9 to TRBJ2-5; D possibly corresponds to TRBD1 (7 bases). Germline assignment: CDR1 SGDLS and CDR2 YYNGEE. There are 15 residues in the CDR3. V lost 4 bases, J lost 1 base, and 14 bases lay in between.

The chain couples TRBV18 to TRBJ1-5, with 9 positions matching TRBD1. The CDR3 sequence is 15 residues long. V dropped 5 bases and J dropped 1; count of bases not matched to a gene: 3. CDR1 and CDR2 from the germline V gene are KGHSH and LQKENI. The DNA of the CDR3 is TGTGCCAGCTCAGCTACAGGGGGCAGCAATCAGCCCCAGCATTTT. Protein product: CASSATGGSNQPQHF.

The chain has TRBV7-9 and TRBJ2-7; D not certain. V lost 4 bases and J lost 7, with 8 bases in between. The CDR3 loop spans 11 amino acids. Germline CDR1 reads SEHNR; CDR2 reads FQNEAQ (reference sequence). The CDR3 DNA reads as TGTGCCAGCAGCTCGTCATTAGAGCAGTACTTC. This sequence encodes CASSSSLEQYF.

The chain employs TRBV5-1 and TRBJ2-5; D is perhaps TRBD2 (6 bases). V shed 6 bases and J shed 5 bases, with 20 bases lying between them. Germline lookup yields CDR1 SGHRS and CDR2 YFSETQ. There are 15 residues in the CDR3. The CDR3 region is CASTGDGRTWETQYF. The CDR3 nucleotides read TGCGCCAGCACGGGGGACGGGAGAACTTGGGAGACCCAGTACTTC.

CDR3 sequence: CSTGQDAILRNEQFF. CDR3 coding DNA: TGCAGCACAGGACAGGACGCCATCCTCAGAAATGAGCAGTTCTTC. The J gene is TRBJ2-1, the V gene TRBV29-1, with TRBD1 identical over 7 bases. Trimming took 8 bases from V and 7 from J; bases not matched to a gene: 17. The germline V gene encodes CDR1 SQVTM and CDR2 ANQGSEA. The CDR3 covers 15 residues.

The chain is built from TRBV6-1 and TRBJ2-1, with 9 bases matching TRBD2. With V trimmed by 4 bases and J by 2 bases, 9 bases remained unmatched. The germline V gene has CDR1 MNHNS and CDR2 SASEGT. The CDR3 has 17 amino acids. The CDR3 coding sequence is TGTGCCAGCAGTGCCACCGTCGGGACTAGCCCCTACAATGAGCAGTTCTTC. It encodes CASSATVGTSPYNEQFF.

The chain carries TRBV9 and TRBJ2-6; perhaps TRBD1 as D (5 bases). This CDR3 contains 16 residues. CDR1 is SGDLS and CDR2 is YYNGEE in the germline V gene. Trimming shortened V by 2 bases and J by 2 bases, and 11 bases separated the two germline ends. The chain's CDR3 is CASSVGRVAGANVLTF. The CDR3, as DNA: TGTGCCAGCAGCGTGGGCAGGGTCGCTGGGGCCAACGTCCTGACTTTC.

The CDR3 is CASSLTGTKLETQYF. CDR3 DNA: TGTGCCAGCAGCTTAACAGGGACCAAGCTGGAGACCCAGTACTTC. J is TRBJ2-5 and V is TRBV7-3; tentatively, D is TRBD1 or TRBD2 (5 bases each). Germline CDR1 and CDR2: SGHTA and FQGTGA. The CDR3 is 15 residues long. Trimming stripped 0 bases from V and 5 bases from J, with 13 bases between.

The rearrangement joins TRBV7-2 to TRBJ2-1, with 9 bases lining up with TRBD2. J was trimmed by 8 bases and V by 5 bases; bases with no gene match: 13. Germline CDR1 SGHTA, CDR2 FQGNSA. The CDR3 is made up of 16 amino acids. The CDR3 reads CASSRSGLAIYDEQFF. DNA for the CDR3: TGTGCCAGCAGCCGTTCAGGACTAGCGATTTATGATGAGCAGTTCTTC.

Note on this clone: This sample includes further DNA sequences coding for the same CDR3. This chain joins TRBV5-1 and TRBJ2-1, with 12 nucleotides matching TRBD2. This CDR3 region has 16 residues. Trimming cost V 1 base and J 3 bases; bases outside gene matches: 2. In germline, CDR1 is SGHRS, CDR2 YFSETQ. CDR3 sequence (DNA): TGCGCCAGCAGCTTGAGGACTAGCGGGAACTACAATGAGCAGTTCTTC. Protein sequence: CASSLRTSGNYNEQFF. The full variable domain, with the rest looked up from reference TRBV5-1 and TRBJ2-1, is KAGVTQTPRYLIKTRGQQVTLSCSPISGHRSVSWYQQTPGQGLQFLFEYFSETQRNKGNFPGRFSGRQFSNSRSEMNVSTLELGDSALYLCASSLRTSGNYNEQFFGPGTRLTVL.

J is TRBJ2-7 and V is TRBV14, with a tentative D call TRBD1 (6 bases). Trimming removed 4 bases at V and 5 bases at J, with 12 bases between. CDR3 size: 13 residues. Germline V gives CDR1 SGHDN, CDR2 FVKESK. The CDR3, as DNA: TGTGCCAGCAGCCCCCCCCACAGGGACGAGCAGTACTTC. Its translation: CASSPPHRDEQYF.